One and the same sample provided the 27 T cell receptor beta chains below, sequenced in a study of tumor and adjacent non-tumor tissue in lung cancer. TCRbeta libraries were built with three rounds of nested PCR, modified from ARM-PCR. TCRdb used MiXCR to reprocess the multiplex PCR reads, holding one entry per CDR3 protein. The top ten hold 30% to 45% of the sample, which has about 110,000 distinct CDR3 sequences, roughly 80% seen once. No cell sorting was done before RNA was extracted from the tissue. Sequences were obtained from lung tumor tissue. These receptors all come from a woman aged 55-75 years with non-small cell lung cancer.

The rearrangement joins TRBV20-1 to TRBJ2-5, with D perhaps matching TRBD1 or TRBD2 (6 bases each). The CDR3 sequence is 16 residues long. Trimming took 1 base from V and 5 from J, leaving 20 bases between them. From germline, CDR1 is DFQATT and CDR2 SNEGSKA (reference sequence). The CDR3 loop is CSARGPTSRRGETQYF. The CDR3 DNA follows: TGCAGTGCTAGAGGCCCGACCAGCAGGAGGGGGGAGACCCAGTACTTC.

With respect to this clonotype: This is likely a read error, given that the CDR3 carries no conserved phenylalanine or tryptophan at its end. The limits of the CDR3 on the DNA are not certain, so only TCRdb's listed CDR3 is given. This chain uses TRBV20-1 with TRBJ2-1; TRBD2, the table's D call, was not compared with the DNA. The V gene's germline CDR1 is DFQATT and CDR2 SNEGSKA (reference sequence). Including both end residues, the CDR3 is 15 amino acids long. The CDR3: CSPRDLEGDGNEEFL.

About this clonotype itself: A junction end diverges from the germline sequence, so it may reflect a read error. The gene calls are TRBV7-2 and TRBJ2-2; no clear D. The CDR3 contains 15 residues. CDR1 is SGHTA, CDR2 FQGNSA, per germline. The CDR3 bases are TGTGTCAGCAGCTTAGAAAGAGCACCCCTCGTGGAGCTGTTTTTT. Protein: CVSSLERAPLVELFF.

On this clonotype: A read error may account for a junction end that differs from germline. This chain's CDR3 is CAGSSTGTGGKTQYF. CDR3 sequence (DNA): TGTGCCGGCAGCTCGACAGGGACAGGGGGCAAGACCCAGTACTTC. This chain links TRBV11-2 with TRBJ2-5; 12 bases align to TRBD1. The germline V gene has CDR1 SGHAT and CDR2 FQNNGV. The CDR3 is 15 amino acids.

The chain joins TRBV6-1 to TRBJ1-5; D is unresolved. V was shortened by 8 bases and J by 9 bases, with 23 bases between the two germline ends. This CDR3 spans 15 amino acids. Germline CDR1 reads MNHNS; CDR2 reads SASEGT. The CDR3 protein is CASAVSATDYRPQHF. CDR3 sequence (DNA): TGTGCCAGCGCGGTATCCGCGACTGACTATCGGCCCCAGCATTTT.

To note about this clonotype: Mismatch with germline at one junction end may stem from a read error. The chain combines TRBV28 with TRBJ2-6; D is possibly TRBD1 (5 bases). Germline assignment: CDR1 MDHEN and CDR2 SYDVKM. The CDR3 is 15 residues long. CDR3 residues: CASSWTFSGANVLTF. The DNA for the CDR3 is TGTGCCAGCAGTTGGACATTCTCTGGGGCCAACGTCCTGACTTTT.

The J gene is TRBJ2-3, the V gene TRBV5-5, with 7 bases aligning to TRBD1. Trimming took 6 bases from V and 7 from J; bases not matched to a gene: 8. This CDR3 contains 13 residues. Germline lookup yields CDR1 SGHKS and CDR2 YYEKEE (reference sequence). CDR3 nucleotide sequence: TGTGCCAGCAACACGACAGGGATTAATACGCAGTATTTT. Translation: CASNTTGINTQYF.

Comments on this clonotype: At one boundary the junction diverges from the germline segment, which might be a read error. The chain carries TRBV6-6 and TRBJ1-5; D remains ambiguous. The CDR3 has 13 amino acids. From germline, CDR1 is MNHNY and CDR2 SVGAGI (reference sequence). The CDR3 sequence is CDSSHTVNQPQHF. CDR3 coding DNA: TGTGACAGCAGTCACACGGTTAATCAGCCCCAGCATTTT.

A few counts support this clonotype. Germline is not matched at one junction end, which may reflect a read error. This chain joins TRBV11-3 and TRBJ2-7; tentative D call: TRBD2 (6 bases). CDR1 SGHNT and CDR2 YENEEA come from the germline V gene. CDR3 length equals 14 residues. The CDR3 DNA reads TGTGCCAGCAGCTTAGATACGGGAGCCTATGAGCAATACTTC. Its translation is CASSLDTGAYEQYF.

Comment on this clonotype: This CDR3 fails to terminate in the conserved phenylalanine or tryptophan, so it likely reflects a read error. The chain is built from TRBV14 and TRBJ1-2; D is ambiguous. The CDR3 loop spans 12 amino acids. Germline V CDR1 and CDR2: SGHDN, FVKESK. V lost 0 bases, J lost 10 bases, and 9 bases lay in between. The CDR3 bases are TGTGCCAGCAGCCAAGATTTAAGGGACTACACCTCC. It codes for CASSQDLRDYTS.

The chain couples TRBV6-5 to TRBJ1-2, with a possible D match to TRBD1 (5 bases). The CDR3 spans 15 residues. Looked up from germline, CDR1 is MNHEY and CDR2 is SVGAGI. Trimming removed 6 bases from V and 6 bases from J, with 20 bases in between. The CDR3 loop is CASSPTRGFDDGYTF. CDR3 DNA sequence: TGTGCCAGCAGCCCAACGCGGGGGTTCGACGATGGCTACACCTTC.

This clonotype was recorded at least ten times. The rearrangement joins TRBV12-3 or TRBV12-4 to TRBJ1-2, with a tentative D call TRBD1 (5 bases). The V end lost 8 bases, the J end lost 5 bases, and 18 bases lay between the germline ends. The CDR3 has 14 residues. In nucleotides, the CDR3 is TGTGCCAGCCAAGCACAGGCGGCGGATTATGGCTACACCTTC. Amino acids: CASQAQAADYGYTF.

Remarks on this clonotype: An end of the junction does not agree with germline; a read error may underlie this. The chain couples TRBV6-2 or TRBV6-3 to TRBJ2-2, with 10 bases lining up with TRBD1. This CDR3 region has 17 residues. The germline gives CDR1 MNHEY, CDR2 SVGEGT. The chain's CDR3 is CASSGNKGQGGTGGLFF. CDR3 bases: TGTGCCAGCAGCGGAAACAAAGGACAGGGGGGCACCGGGGGGCTGTTTTTC.

As for this clonotype: The CDR3 does not close with the conserved phenylalanine or tryptophan, likely indicating a read error. The chain employs TRBV11-3 and TRBJ2-1; TRBD2 might be the D (6 bases). In germline, CDR1 is SGHNT, CDR2 YENEEA. This CDR3 has 17 residues. CDR3 nucleotide sequence: TGTGCCAGTAGCTTAGAGTTGACTAGTGGGAACCACAATGAGCAGTTCTTA. It encodes CASSLELTSGNHNEQFL.

A word on this clonotype: The junction departs from the called germline gene at one end, perhaps through a read error. This chain connects TRBV4-1 to TRBJ1-2; D perhaps matches TRBD1 (5 bases). The CDR3 spans 16 residues. Germline V lookup: CDR1 MGHRA, CDR2 YSYEKL. This CDR3 reads CAGSQDLCRAMRGYTF. The CDR3 nucleotides read TGCGCCGGCAGCCAAGATCTATGCAGGGCGATGCGCGGCTACACCTTC.

This clonotype was seen a few times. A much larger clone differs from this one at a single base, so this may be a read error. This rearrangement joins TRBV29-1 to TRBJ1-5; D remains unclear. The CDR3 loop spans 12 amino acids. The germline V and J ends were trimmed by 4 bases and 8 bases, with 12 bases remaining between them. Germline loops: CDR1 SQVTM, CDR2 ANQGSEA. CDR3 sequence: CSVGAYNEPQHF. The CDR3 nucleotides are TGCAGCGTTGGTGCTTACAACGAGCCCCAGCATTTT.

On this clonotype itself: A much larger clone lies a single base off, so this may be a read error. The chain uses TRBV28 and TRBJ2-7; TRBD1 aligns across 7 bases. The trim removed 4 bases at V and 6 bases at J, leaving 6 bases unmatched. The CDR3 has 13 residues. Germline V CDR1 and CDR2: MDHEN, SYDVKM. The CDR3 DNA is TGTGCCAGCAGTTCCGGACAGGTCCTCGAGCAGTACTTC. It specifies CASSSGQVLEQYF.

This clonotype came up many times. The chain employs TRBV6-2 or TRBV6-3 and TRBJ1-2; D gene unclear. Trimming removed 6 bases at V and 7 bases at J, with 18 bases between. The CDR3 totals 14 residues. Germline CDR1 MNHEY, CDR2 SVGEGT. The CDR3 sequence: CASSLSSSVPGYTF. In nucleotides, the CDR3 is TGTGCCAGCAGCCTCTCCTCGTCGGTTCCTGGCTACACCTTC.

V and J are TRBV6-2 or TRBV6-3 and TRBJ2-2, with 7 bases lining up with TRBD1. The germline gives CDR1 MNHEY, CDR2 SVGEGT. The V segment lost 6 bases and the J segment 12 bases; nucleotides outside the gene matches: 22. There are 17 residues in the CDR3. The CDR3 bases are TGTGCCAGCAGGGCCTGGGACAGAAACTTGGACACTGGGAAGCTGTTTTTT. Protein: CASRAWDRNLDTGKLFF.

This sequence joins TRBV6-2 or TRBV6-3 and TRBJ2-1, with 13 bases fitting TRBD2. V was pared by 4 bases and J by 9 bases, with 6 bases of the junction left unmatched. In germline, CDR1 is MNHEY, CDR2 SVGEGT. The CDR3 runs 15 residues. The CDR3 spells CASSFSTSGGGEQFF. The CDR3 region has the DNA TGTGCCAGCAGTTTCTCAACTAGCGGGGGGGGTGAGCAGTTCTTC.

For this clonotype: Its ends do not fully match the called genes, so a read error is possible. The chain has TRBV11-2 and TRBJ1-5; 10 bases are shared with TRBD1. The CDR3 loop spans 13 amino acids. Germline values: CDR1 SGHAT, CDR2 FQNNGV. CDR3 in DNA: TGTGCCAGCACCCGGGACAGGGGCCAGCCCCATCATTTT. It specifies CASTRDRGQPHHF.

With regard to this clonotype: Relative to the germline gene, one junction end is altered; a read error may explain this. The gene calls are TRBV20-1 and TRBJ1-5, with D perhaps matching TRBD1 (5 bases). In germline, CDR1 is DFQATT, CDR2 SNEGSKA (reference sequence). There are 15 residues in the CDR3. The CDR3 reads CNASVLGVGNQPQHF. In DNA form, the CDR3 reads TGCAATGCTAGCGTGTTGGGGGTTGGTAATCAGCCCCAGCATTTT.

Concerning this clonotype: A junction end diverges from the germline sequence, so it may reflect a read error. This rearrangement joins TRBV11-2 to TRBJ2-2; D is perhaps TRBD2 (5 bases). Germline CDR1 SGHAT, CDR2 FQNNGV. The CDR3 is made up of 15 amino acids. CDR3 sequence (DNA): TGTGCCAGCAGCTTAGAGCCCGGGAACACCGGGGAACTGTTTTTT. Its protein is CASSLEPGNTGELFF.

Worth noting for this clonotype: This clone may be a read error of a much larger clone one base away. V gene TRBV20-1 combines with J gene TRBJ1-5; 9 bases line up with TRBD1. The J call may be in error: the DNA end matches TRBJ2-3 better. The CDR3 loop spans 14 amino acids. Germline CDR1 is DFQATT and CDR2 is SNEGSKA (reference sequence). CDR3 in amino acids: CSASPSTGGEAQYF. As DNA, the CDR3 is TGCAGTGCTAGCCCCTCGACAGGGGGTGAAGCCCAGTATTTT.

Notes on this clonotype: A much more abundant neighbour one base away suggests this may be a read error. The chain links TRBV12-3 or TRBV12-4 to TRBJ2-7; 7 nucleotides line up with TRBD1. This CDR3 has 14 residues. The junction had 11 bases not matched to a gene; V was cut back by 8 bases and J by 4 bases. CDR3 nucleotide sequence: TGTGCCAGCGTTAGGTTGGGACAGACTTACGAGCAGTACTTC. Protein: CASVRLGQTYEQYF.

Comments on this clonotype: Given a much more abundant clone one base away, this may be a read error. The CDR3 sequence is CSARGGLAVNKQFF. Here the CDR3 DNA reads TGCAGTGCTAGAGGGGGACTAGCGGTCAATAAGCAGTTCTTC. The rearrangement joins TRBV20-1 to TRBJ2-1; 11 nucleotides align to TRBD2. Germline V lookup: CDR1 DFQATT, CDR2 SNEGSKA (reference sequence). CDR3 size: 14 residues.

Worth noting for this clonotype: One junction end disagrees with the germline gene, perhaps due to a read error. The rearrangement uses TRBV20-1 and TRBJ2-5, with TRBD2 as a possible D gene (7 bases). This CDR3 is built from 13 residues. Germline CDR1 DFQATT, CDR2 SNEGSKA (reference sequence). The CDR3 here is CNGEGGRGETQYF. CDR3 nucleotides: TGCAATGGGGAGGGGGGCCGTGGAGAGACCCAATACTTC.